The present entry profiles one T cell receptor beta chain with its context. Its antigen is unknown. The source of the sample is a study of cytomegalovirus exposure and HLA in healthy donors. Points from the study as a whole: Trimming of TCR beta V- and J-genes showed a link, identified in a later analysis, to a missense DCLRE1C variant. Beyond CMV serostatus, there was no information to go on about immune exposure.

Trimming removed 4 bases from V and 0 bases from J, with 13 bases in between. There are 16 residues in the CDR3. Germline CDR1 LGHNT, CDR2 FRNRAP. The PCR ran on 60 Vbeta and 13 Jbeta primers. Profiling relied on immunoSEQ multiplex PCR, and the TCRdb table lists in-frame clones only, not all of them. The sample consists of approximately 170,000 clones, approximately 88% of them appearing once. Sequencing was done on a sample of PBMCs. This TCR was recovered from a boy between 2 and 10 years old in good health and CMV-seronegative. This chain uses TRBV12-5 with TRBJ2-1; tentatively, D is TRBD1 (6 bases). The CDR3 coding sequence is TGTGCTAGTGGTTCCCAGGGGTTGAGCTCCTACAATGAGCAGTTCTTC. Amino acid sequence: CASGSQGLSSYNEQFF.